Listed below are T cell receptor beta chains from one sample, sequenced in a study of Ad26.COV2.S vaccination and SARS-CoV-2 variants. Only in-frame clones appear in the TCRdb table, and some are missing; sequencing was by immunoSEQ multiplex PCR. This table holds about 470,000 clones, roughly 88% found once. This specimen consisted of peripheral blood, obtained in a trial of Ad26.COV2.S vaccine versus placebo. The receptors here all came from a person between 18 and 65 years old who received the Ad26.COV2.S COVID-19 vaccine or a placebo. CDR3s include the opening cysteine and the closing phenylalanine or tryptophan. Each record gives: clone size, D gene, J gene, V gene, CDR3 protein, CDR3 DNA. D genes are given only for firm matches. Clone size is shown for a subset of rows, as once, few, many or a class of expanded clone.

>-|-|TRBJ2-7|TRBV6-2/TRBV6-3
CASSYEPSEQYF
TGTGCCAGCAGTTATGAACCCAGCGAGCAGTACTTC
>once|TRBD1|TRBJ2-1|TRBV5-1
CASSLTQTGGTYNEQFF
TGCGCCAGCAGCTTAACCCAGACAGGGGGCACCTACAATGAGCAGTTCTTC
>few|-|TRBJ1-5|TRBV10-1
CASRKVWGCRGRISNQPQHF
TGCGCCAGCAGAAAGGTATGGGGTTGTAGAGGGAGGATCAGCAATCAGCCCCAGCATTTT
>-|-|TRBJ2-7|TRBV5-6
CASSRGPYGGYEQYF
TGTGCCAGCAGCCGGGGGCCCTACGGGGGATACGAGCAGTACTTC
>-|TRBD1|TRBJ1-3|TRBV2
CASRAGTGLRNTIYF
TGTGCCAGCAGGGCCGGGACAGGGCTCCGGAACACCATATATTTT
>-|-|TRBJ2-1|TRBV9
CASSVSPGSLSYNEQFF
TGTGCCAGCAGCGTATCCCCCGGGAGCCTCTCCTACAATGAGCAGTTCTTC
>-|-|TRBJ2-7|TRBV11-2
CASMDNYEQYF
TGTGCCAGCATGGATAATTACGAGCAGTACTTC
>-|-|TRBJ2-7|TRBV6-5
CASSSRASNHEQYF
TGTGCCAGCAGCTCCAGGGCTAGCAACCACGAGCAGTACTTC
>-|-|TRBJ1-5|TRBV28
CASSPLGGLYQPQHF
TGTGCCAGCAGTCCCCTTGGGGGCCTGTATCAGCCCCAGCATTTT
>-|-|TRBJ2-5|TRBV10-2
CASSEGGYQETQYF
TGCGCCAGCAGTGAGGGCGGGTACCAAGAGACCCAGTACTTC